The 14 T cell receptor beta chains below were found in one sample sequenced in a study of neoadjuvant nivolumab and ipilimumab in lung cancer (dated by TCRdb to 2019 to 2021). What the time point label conveys for this sample: at surgical resection after neoadjuvant nivolumab +/- ipilimumab. To prepare the library, the immunoSEQ multiplex PCR assay was applied. TCRdb's version of the immuneACCESS table is confined to in-frame rearrangements and falls short of the full clone set. An unresolved V gene accounts for under half of the shortfall where checked; the remainder is of unknown origin. Across this sample there are some 20,000 clones, with under 85% seen only once. Of the sample, around 9.2% is held by the ten largest clones. The sequenced sample was tumor tissue, obtained after neoadjuvant nivolumab, alone or with ipilimumab, at or shortly before surgery. These receptors were obtained from an adult with non-small cell lung cancer.

The rearrangement joins TRBV30 to TRBJ1-2; maybe TRBD1 (5 bases). Between the trimmed V and J ends, which lost 5 bases and 4 bases, there was a span of 20 bases. The CDR3 extends over 15 amino acids. The germline V gene encodes CDR1 GTSNPN and CDR2 SVGIG (reference sequence). CDR3 sequence (DNA): TGTGCCTGGGATCCAATAAAAGCCGGGACCTATGGCTACACCTTC. The encoded protein is CAWDPIKAGTYGYTF.

This chain links TRBV6-5 with TRBJ2-7; 7 bases are shared with TRBD2. Germline CDR1 is MNHEY and CDR2 is SVGAGI. The CDR3 sequence is 16 residues long. Trimming cost V 2 bases and J 0 bases; bases outside gene matches: 7. CDR3 amino acids: CASSYVSGGASYEQYF. CDR3 in DNA: TGTGCCAGCAGTTACGTCTCGGGAGGTGCCTCCTACGAGCAGTACTTC.

Only one count was recorded for this clone. Here the CDR3 reads CASSLGALITDTQYF. CDR3 bases: TGTGCCAGCAGCTTGGGTGCGCTAATCACAGATACGCAGTATTTT. This chain links TRBV5-6 with TRBJ2-3; D gene uncertain. Germline V gene data show CDR1 as SGHDT and CDR2 as YYEEEE. V lost 0 bases and J 2 bases, leaving 10 bases between the germline ends. CDR3 length: 15 residues.

J is TRBJ1-5 and V is TRBV11-2; 9 bases line up with TRBD1. Looked up from germline, CDR1 is SGHAT and CDR2 is FQNNGV. CDR3 length: 14 residues. V was clipped by 4 bases and J by 4 bases; unmatched bases: 2. The CDR3 sequence is CASSSDRGNQPQHF. CDR3 nucleotide sequence: TGTGCCAGCAGCTCCGACAGGGGGAATCAGCCCCAGCATTTT.

The chain combines TRBV5-6 with TRBJ1-1; 9 positions match TRBD1. In germline, CDR1 is SGHDT, CDR2 YYEEEE. V lost 3 bases to trimming and J lost 3 bases; unmatched junction nucleotides: 3. This CDR3 spans 14 amino acids. As DNA, the CDR3 is TGTGCCAGCAGCTACCGGGACAGGGACACTGAAGCTTTCTTT. Translating gives CASSYRDRDTEAFF.

The chain joins TRBV5-1 to TRBJ2-5; D not certain. Between the trimmed V and J ends, which lost 0 bases and 4 bases, there was a span of 4 bases. The CDR3 contains 12 residues. CDR1 is SGHRS, CDR2 YFSETQ, per germline. CDR3 sequence: CASSLAGETQYF. CDR3 DNA: TGCGCCAGCAGCTTGGCCGGAGAGACCCAGTACTTC.

V usage is TRBV7-8 and J usage is TRBJ1-6, with a tentative D call TRBD1 (6 bases). V lost 4 bases and J 7 bases, leaving 14 bases between the germline ends. Germline V CDR1 and CDR2: SGHVS, FQNEAQ. This CDR3 is built from 15 residues. This CDR3 is CASSSRDIANSPLHF. CDR3 nucleotide sequence: TGTGCCAGCAGCTCACGGGACATCGCGAATTCACCCCTCCACTTT.

The V and J genes are TRBV4-3 and TRBJ1-6; D may be TRBD1 (5 bases). V was clipped by 3 bases and J by 10 bases, with 22 bases between them. The CDR3 totals 17 residues. Germline values: CDR1 LGHNA, CDR2 YSLEER. CDR3 bases: TGCGCCAGCAGCCAGGACATTCGCTGGGGAGGGGACTCACCCCTCCACTTT. This sequence encodes CASSQDIRWGGDSPLHF.

This clone was detected a few times. The chain employs TRBV6-6 and TRBJ1-4; no reliable D call. The V end lost 2 bases, the J end lost 4 bases, and 8 bases lay between the germline ends. The V gene's germline CDR1 is MNHNY and CDR2 SVGAGI (reference sequence). The CDR3 has 14 amino acids. The CDR3 loop is CASSYRADNEKLFF. The CDR3 nucleotides read TGTGCCAGCAGTTACCGGGCGGATAATGAAAAACTGTTTTTT.

This clone was detected once. The rearrangement uses TRBV19 and TRBJ2-1, with 12 bases aligning to TRBD2. The CDR3 extends over 15 amino acids. V was pared by 6 bases and J by 12 bases, with 12 bases of the junction left unmatched. The germline CDR1 and CDR2 sequences are LNHDA and SQIVND (reference sequence). This CDR3 is CASSPETSGGRAQFF. In DNA form, the CDR3 reads TGTGCCAGTAGCCCAGAGACTAGCGGGGGCCGGGCGCAGTTCTTC.

The gene calls are TRBV5-4 and TRBJ1-1, with D perhaps TRBD1 (6 bases). Looked up from germline, CDR1 is SGHNT and CDR2 is YYREEE (reference sequence). Trimming cost V 4 bases and J 0 bases, with 13 bases left between them. The CDR3 spans 15 residues. DNA of the CDR3: TGTGCCAGCAGCCGGATGACAGGACTGAACACTGAAGCTTTCTTT. It encodes CASSRMTGLNTEAFF.

The gene calls are TRBV6-1 and TRBJ1-5; 8 bases agree with TRBD1. In germline, CDR1 is MNHNS, CDR2 SASEGT. CDR3 length: 15 residues. V gave up 4 bases and J gave up 3 bases; unmatched junction bases: 5. CDR3 DNA: TGTGCCAGCAGTGTAATACAGGGGGACAATCAGCCCCAGCATTTT. Protein product: CASSVIQGDNQPQHF.

This rearrangement joins TRBV6-1 to TRBJ2-7; the D gene could be TRBD1 or TRBD2 (6 bases each). The CDR3 has 14 residues. The germline V and J ends were trimmed by 6 bases and 0 bases, with 12 bases remaining between them. The germline CDR1 and CDR2 sequences are MNHNS and SASEGT. CDR3 nucleotide sequence: TGTGCCAGCAGGCCTCGGGGGCCCTCCTACGAGCAGTACTTC. This translates into CASRPRGPSYEQYF.

The chain recombines TRBV11-3 with TRBJ1-1; D gene unclear. Between the trimmed V and J ends, which lost 5 bases and 6 bases, there was a span of 13 bases. This CDR3 has 13 amino acids. Germline V CDR1 and CDR2: SGHNT, YENEEA. The CDR3 here is CASSLGLASEAFF. The CDR3 DNA reads as TGTGCCAGCAGCCTGGGGTTGGCCTCTGAAGCTTTCTTT. Variable domain in full (rest from reference TRBV11-3 and TRBJ1-1): EAGVVQSPRYKIIEKKQPVAFWCNPISGHNTLYWYLQNLGQGPELLIRYENEEAVDDSQLPKDRFSAERLKGVDSTLKIQPAELGDSAVYLCASSLGLASEAFFGQGTRLTVV.